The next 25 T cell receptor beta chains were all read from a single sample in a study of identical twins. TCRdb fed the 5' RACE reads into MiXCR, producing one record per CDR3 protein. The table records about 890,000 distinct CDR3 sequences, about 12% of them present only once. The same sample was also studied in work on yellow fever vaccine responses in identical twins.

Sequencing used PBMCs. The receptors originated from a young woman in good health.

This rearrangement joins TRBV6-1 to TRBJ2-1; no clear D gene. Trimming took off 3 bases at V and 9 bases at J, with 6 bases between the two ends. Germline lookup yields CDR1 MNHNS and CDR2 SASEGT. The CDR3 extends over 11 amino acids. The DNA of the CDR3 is TGTGCCAGCAGTGACTTTACTGAGCAGTTCTTC. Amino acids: CASSDFTEQFF.

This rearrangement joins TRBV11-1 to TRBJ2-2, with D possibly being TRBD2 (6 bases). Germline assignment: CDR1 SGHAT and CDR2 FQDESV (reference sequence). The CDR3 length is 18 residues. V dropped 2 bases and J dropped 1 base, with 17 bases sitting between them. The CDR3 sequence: CASSLWESGLKNTGELFF. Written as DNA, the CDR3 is TGTGCCAGCAGCTTATGGGAATCAGGACTAAAGAACACCGGGGAGCTGTTTTTT.

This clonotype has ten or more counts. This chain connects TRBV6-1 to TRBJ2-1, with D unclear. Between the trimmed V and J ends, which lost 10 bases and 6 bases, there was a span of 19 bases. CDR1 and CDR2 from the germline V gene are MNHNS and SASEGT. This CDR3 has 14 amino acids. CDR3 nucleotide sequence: TGTGCCACCAGAACAGACGCCCAGCTCAATGAGCAGTTCTTC. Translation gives CATRTDAQLNEQFF.

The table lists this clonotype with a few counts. CDR3 nucleotides: TGTGCCAGCAGCCCGGGGGACACAAAGGGGGACGAGCAGTACTTC. Encoded protein: CASSPGDTKGDEQYF. The rearrangement links TRBV5-5 to TRBJ2-7; D might be TRBD1 or TRBD2, each matching 6 bases. The CDR3 has 15 amino acids. Germline CDR1 SGHKS, CDR2 YYEKEE (reference sequence). V was pared by 4 bases and J by 5 bases, with 19 bases between.

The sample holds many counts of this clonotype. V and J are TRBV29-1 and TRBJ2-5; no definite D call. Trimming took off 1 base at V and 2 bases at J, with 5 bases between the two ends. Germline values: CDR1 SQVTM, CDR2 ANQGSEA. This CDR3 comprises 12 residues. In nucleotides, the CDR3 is TGCAGCGTTGAAGCTCAGCAAGAGACCCAGTACTTC. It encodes CSVEAQQETQYF.

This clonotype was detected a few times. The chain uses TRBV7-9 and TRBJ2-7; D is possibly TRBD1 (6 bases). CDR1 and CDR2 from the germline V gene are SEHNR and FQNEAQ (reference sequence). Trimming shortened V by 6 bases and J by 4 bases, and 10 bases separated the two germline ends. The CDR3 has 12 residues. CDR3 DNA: TGTGCCAGCAGTCAACAGGGTTACGAGCAGTACGTC. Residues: CASSQQGYEQYV.

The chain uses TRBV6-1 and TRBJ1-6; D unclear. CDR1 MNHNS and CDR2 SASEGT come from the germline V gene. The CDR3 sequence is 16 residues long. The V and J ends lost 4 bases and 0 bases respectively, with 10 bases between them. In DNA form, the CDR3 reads TGTGCCAGCAGTGGAACCCCAAGCTCCTATAATTCACCCCTCCACTTT. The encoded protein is CASSGTPSSYNSPLHF.

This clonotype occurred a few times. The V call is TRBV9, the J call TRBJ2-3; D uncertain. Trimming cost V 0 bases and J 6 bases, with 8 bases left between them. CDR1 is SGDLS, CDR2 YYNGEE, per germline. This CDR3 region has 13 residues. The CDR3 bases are TGTGCCAGCAGCGTAGACGACGCGGATACGCAGTATTTT. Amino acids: CASSVDDADTQYF. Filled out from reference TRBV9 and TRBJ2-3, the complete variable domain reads DSGVTQTPKHLITATGQRVTLRCSPRSGDLSVYWYQQSLDQGLQFLIQYYNGEERAKGNILERFSAQQFPDLHSELNLSSLELGDSALYFCASSVDDADTQYFGPGTRLTVL.

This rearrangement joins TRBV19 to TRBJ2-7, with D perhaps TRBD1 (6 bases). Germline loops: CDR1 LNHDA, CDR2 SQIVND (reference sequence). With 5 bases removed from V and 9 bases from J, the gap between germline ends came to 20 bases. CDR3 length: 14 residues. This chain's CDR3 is CASSPTPAIGGQYF. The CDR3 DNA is TGTGCCAGTAGTCCGACACCAGCCATAGGGGGGCAGTACTTC.

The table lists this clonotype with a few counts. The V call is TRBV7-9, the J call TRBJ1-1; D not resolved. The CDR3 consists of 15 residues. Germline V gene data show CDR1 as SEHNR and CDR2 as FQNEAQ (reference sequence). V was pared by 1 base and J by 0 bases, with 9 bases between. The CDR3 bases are TGTGCCAGCAGCTTAGACGAACTTATGAACACTGAAGCTTTCTTT. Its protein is CASSLDELMNTEAFF.

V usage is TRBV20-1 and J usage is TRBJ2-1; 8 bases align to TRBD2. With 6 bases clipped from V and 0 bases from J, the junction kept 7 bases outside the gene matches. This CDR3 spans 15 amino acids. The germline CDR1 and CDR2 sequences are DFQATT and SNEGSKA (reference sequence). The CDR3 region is CSAAGLALSYNEQFF. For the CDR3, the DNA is TGCAGTGCCGCCGGACTAGCACTCTCCTACAATGAGCAGTTCTTC.

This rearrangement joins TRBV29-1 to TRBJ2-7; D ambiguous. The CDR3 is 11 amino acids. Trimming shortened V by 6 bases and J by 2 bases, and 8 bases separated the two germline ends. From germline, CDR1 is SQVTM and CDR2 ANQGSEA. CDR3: CSVLGAYEQYF. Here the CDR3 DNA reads TGCAGCGTCCTCGGCGCCTACGAGCAGTACTTC.

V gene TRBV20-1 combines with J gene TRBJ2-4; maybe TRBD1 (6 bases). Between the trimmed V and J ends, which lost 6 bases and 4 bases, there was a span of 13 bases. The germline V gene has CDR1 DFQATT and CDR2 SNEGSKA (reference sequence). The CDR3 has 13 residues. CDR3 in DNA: TGCAGTGCCTATCGGACAGAAAAAAACATTCAGTACTTC. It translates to CSAYRTEKNIQYF.

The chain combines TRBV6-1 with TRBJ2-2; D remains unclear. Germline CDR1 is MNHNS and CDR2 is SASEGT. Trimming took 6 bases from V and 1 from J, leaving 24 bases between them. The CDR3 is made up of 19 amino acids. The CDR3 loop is CASSFTRVGRRLNTGELFF. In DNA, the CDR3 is TGTGCCAGCAGCTTTACCCGGGTCGGACGCCGTTTGAACACCGGGGAGCTGTTTTTT.

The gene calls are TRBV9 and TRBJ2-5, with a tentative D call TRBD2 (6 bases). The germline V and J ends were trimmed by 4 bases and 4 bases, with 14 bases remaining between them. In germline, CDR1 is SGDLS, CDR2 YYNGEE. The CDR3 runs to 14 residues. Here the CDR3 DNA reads TGTGCCAGCAGCCCATGGGACTTCTCAGAGACCCAGTACTTC. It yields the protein CASSPWDFSETQYF.

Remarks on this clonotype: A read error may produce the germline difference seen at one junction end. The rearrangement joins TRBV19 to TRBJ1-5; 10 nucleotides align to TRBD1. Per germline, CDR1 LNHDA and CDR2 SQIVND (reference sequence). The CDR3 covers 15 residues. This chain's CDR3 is CASSILGQGDQPKHF. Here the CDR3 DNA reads TGTGCCAGTAGTATTCTAGGACAGGGGGATCAGCCCAAGCATTTT.

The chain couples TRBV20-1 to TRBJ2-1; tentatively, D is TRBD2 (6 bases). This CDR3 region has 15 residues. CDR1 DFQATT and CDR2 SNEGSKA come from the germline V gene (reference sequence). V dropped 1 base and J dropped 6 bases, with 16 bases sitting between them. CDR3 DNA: TGCAGTGCTAGAGCTGGGACTTCTCCTCCCAATGAGCAGTTCTTC. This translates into CSARAGTSPPNEQFF.

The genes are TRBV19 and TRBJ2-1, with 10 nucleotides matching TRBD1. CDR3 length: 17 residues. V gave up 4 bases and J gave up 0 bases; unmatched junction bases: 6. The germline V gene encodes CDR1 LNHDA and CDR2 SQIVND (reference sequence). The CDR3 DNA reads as TGTGCCAGTAGTAGGACGGGACAGGGGAGCTCCTACAATGAGCAGTTCTTC. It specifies CASSRTGQGSSYNEQFF.

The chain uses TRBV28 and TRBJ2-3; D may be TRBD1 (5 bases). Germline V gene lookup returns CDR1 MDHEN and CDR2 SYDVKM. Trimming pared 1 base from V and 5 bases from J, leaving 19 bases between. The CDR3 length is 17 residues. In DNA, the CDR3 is TGTGCCAGCAGTTTATACGTGGCAGGGTGGGATCAAGATACGCAGTATTTT. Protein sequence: CASSLYVAGWDQDTQYF.

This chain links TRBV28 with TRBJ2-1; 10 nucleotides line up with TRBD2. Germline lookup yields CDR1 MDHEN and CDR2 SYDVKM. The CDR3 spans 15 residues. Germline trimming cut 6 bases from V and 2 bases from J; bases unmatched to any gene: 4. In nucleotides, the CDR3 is TGTGCCAGCAGACATAGCGGGGGGCCCTACAATGAGCAGTTCTTC. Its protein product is CASRHSGGPYNEQFF. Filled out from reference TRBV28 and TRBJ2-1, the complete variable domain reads DVKVTQSSRYLVKRTGEKVFLECVQDMDHENMFWYRQDPGLGLRLIYFSYDVKMKEKGDIPEGYSVSREKKERFSLILESASTNQTSMYLCASRHSGGPYNEQFFGPGTRLTVL.

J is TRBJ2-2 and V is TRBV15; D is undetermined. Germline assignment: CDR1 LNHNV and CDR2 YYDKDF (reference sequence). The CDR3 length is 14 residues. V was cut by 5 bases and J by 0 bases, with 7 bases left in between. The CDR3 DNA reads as TGTGCCACCAGCGAGGTCCCGAACACCGGGGAGCTGTTTTTT. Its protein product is CATSEVPNTGELFF. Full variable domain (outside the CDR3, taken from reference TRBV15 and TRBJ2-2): DAMVIQNPRYQVTQFGKPVTLSCSQTLNHNVMYWYQQKSSQAPKLLFHYYDKDFNNEADTPDNFQSRRPNTSFCFLDIRSPGLGDTAMYLCATSEVPNTGELFFGEGSRLTVL.

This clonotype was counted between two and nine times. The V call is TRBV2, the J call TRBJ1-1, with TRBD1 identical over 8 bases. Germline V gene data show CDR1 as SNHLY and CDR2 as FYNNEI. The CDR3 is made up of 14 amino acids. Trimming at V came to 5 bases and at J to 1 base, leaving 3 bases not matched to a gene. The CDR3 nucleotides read TGTGCCAGCAGTAACGGACAGGGGAACACTGAAGCTTTCTTT. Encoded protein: CASSNGQGNTEAFF.

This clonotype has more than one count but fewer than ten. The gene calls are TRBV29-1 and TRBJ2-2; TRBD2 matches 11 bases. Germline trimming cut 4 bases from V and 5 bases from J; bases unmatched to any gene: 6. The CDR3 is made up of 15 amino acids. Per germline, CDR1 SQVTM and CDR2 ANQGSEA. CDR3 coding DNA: TGCAGCGTTGTCTGGCTAGCGGGGGGAACCGGGGAGCTGTTTTTT. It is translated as CSVVWLAGGTGELFF.

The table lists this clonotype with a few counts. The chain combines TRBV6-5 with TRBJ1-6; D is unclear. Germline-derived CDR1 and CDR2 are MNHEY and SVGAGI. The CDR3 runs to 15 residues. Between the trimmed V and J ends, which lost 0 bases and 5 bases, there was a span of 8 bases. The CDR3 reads CASSYSHSHNSPLHF. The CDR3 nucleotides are TGTGCCAGCAGTTACTCCCACAGTCATAATTCACCCCTCCACTTT.

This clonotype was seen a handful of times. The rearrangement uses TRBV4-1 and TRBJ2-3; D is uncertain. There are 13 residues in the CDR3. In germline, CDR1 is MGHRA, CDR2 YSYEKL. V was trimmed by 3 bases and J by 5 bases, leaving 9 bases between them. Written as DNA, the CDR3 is TGCGCCAGCAGCCAGAGGCCAGAAGATACGCAGTATTTT. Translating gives CASSQRPEDTQYF.